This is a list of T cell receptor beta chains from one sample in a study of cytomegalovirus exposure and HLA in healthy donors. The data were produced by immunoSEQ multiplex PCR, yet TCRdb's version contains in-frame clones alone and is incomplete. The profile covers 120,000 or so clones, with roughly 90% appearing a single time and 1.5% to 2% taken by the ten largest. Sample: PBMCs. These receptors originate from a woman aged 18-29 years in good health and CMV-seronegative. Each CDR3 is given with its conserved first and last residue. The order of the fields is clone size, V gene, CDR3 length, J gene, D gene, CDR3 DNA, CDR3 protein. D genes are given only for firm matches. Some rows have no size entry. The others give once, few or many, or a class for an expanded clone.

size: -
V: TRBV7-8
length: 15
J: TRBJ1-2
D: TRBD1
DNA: TGTGCCAGCAGCCCGTACAGGGGTGAGAACTATGGCTACACCTTC
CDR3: CASSPYRGENYGYTF

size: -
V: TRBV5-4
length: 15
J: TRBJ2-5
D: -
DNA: TGTGCCAGCAGCTTGGCGGGAGAGATACAAGAGACCCAGTACTTC
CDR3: CASSLAGEIQETQYF

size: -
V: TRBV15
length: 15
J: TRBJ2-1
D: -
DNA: TGTGCCACCAGCACGACGAGGGAGTCTATTAATGAGCAGTTCTTC
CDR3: CATSTTRESINEQFF

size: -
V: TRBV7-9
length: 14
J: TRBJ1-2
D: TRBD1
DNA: TGTGCCAGCAGCCCGGGACAGGTTTACTATGGCTACACCTTC
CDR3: CASSPGQVYYGYTF

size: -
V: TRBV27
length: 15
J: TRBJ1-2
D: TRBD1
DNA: TGTGCCAGCAGTTCGCTGACAGGGATGGTTCATGGCTACACCTTC
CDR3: CASSSLTGMVHGYTF

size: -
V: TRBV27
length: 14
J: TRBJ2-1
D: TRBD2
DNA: TGTGCCAGCAGTTTAGCGGGAGGTAAAAATGAGCAGTTCTTC
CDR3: CASSLAGGKNEQFF

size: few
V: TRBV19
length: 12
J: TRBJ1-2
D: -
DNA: TGTGCCAGTAGGCAGGGCTGGTATGGCTACACCTTC
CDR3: CASRQGWYGYTF

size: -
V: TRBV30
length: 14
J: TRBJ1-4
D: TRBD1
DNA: TGTGCCTGGAGCTCAGGGGGTCCTAATGAAAAACTGTTTTTT
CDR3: CAWSSGGPNEKLFF

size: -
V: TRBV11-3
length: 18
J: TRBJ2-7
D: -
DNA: TGTGCCAGCAGCCGCAAGGCGGGCAGTATGACACAAAACTACGAGCAGTACTTC
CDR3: CASSRKAGSMTQNYEQYF

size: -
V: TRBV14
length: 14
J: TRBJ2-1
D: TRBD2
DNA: TGTGCCAGCAGCCAAGGCGGGAGTCTCTATGAGCAGTTCTTC
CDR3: CASSQGGSLYEQFF

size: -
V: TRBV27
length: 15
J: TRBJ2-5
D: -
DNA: TGTGCCAGCAGTTTACAGGGGAATCGGCAAGAGACCCAGTACTTC
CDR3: CASSLQGNRQETQYF

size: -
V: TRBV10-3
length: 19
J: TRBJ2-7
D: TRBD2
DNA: TGTGCTTCAGCTCAGGCCTCTAGCGGGAGGCTCGGGGCCATATACGAGCAGTACTTC
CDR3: CASAQASSGRLGAIYEQYF

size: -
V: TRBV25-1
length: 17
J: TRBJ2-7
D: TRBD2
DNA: TGTGCCAGCAGTGATTCCCCGCTAGCGGGAGTTCAATACGAGCAGTACTTC
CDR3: CASSDSPLAGVQYEQYF

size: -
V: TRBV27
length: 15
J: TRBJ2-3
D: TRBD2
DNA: TGTGCCAGCAGCCGCACTAGCGGGAGGGAAGATACGCAGTATTTT
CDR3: CASSRTSGREDTQYF

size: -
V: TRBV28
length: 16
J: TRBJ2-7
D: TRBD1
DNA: TGTGCCAGCAGCGGGACAGGGGGCGGGTCCGGCTACGAGCAGTACTTC
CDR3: CASSGTGGGSGYEQYF

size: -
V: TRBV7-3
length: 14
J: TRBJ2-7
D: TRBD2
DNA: TGTGCCAGCAGGAATCCTAGCGGGTCCTACGAGCAGTACTTC
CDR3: CASRNPSGSYEQYF

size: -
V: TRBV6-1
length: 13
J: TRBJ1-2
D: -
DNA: TGTGCCAGCATAACAGGGAGTACCTATGGCTACACCTTC
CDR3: CASITGSTYGYTF

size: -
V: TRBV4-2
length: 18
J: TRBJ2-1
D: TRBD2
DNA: TGTGCCAGCAGCCCCAAGACTACTGCGACTAGCGAAACAGATGAGCAGTTCTTC
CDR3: CASSPKTTATSETDEQFF

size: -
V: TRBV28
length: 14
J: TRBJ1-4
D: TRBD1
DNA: TGTGCCAGCAGTACGACAGGGGCGGTTGTAAAACTGTTTTTT
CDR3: CASSTTGAVVKLFF

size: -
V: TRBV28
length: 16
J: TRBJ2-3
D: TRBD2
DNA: TGTGCCAGCAGTTTATGGGGACTAGCGGGGACAGATACGCAGTATTTT
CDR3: CASSLWGLAGTDTQYF

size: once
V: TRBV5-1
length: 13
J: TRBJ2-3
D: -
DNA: TGCGCCAGCAGTTCAGGGTACACAGATACGCAGTATTTT
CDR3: CASSSGYTDTQYF

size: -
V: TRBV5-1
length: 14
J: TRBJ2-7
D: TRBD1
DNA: TGCGCCAGCAGCCGCCAGACAGGGGAACACGAGCAGTACTTC
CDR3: CASSRQTGEHEQYF

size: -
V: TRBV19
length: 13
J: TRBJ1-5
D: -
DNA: TGTGCCAGTAGTAGGCAGAGCAATCAGCCCCAGCATTTT
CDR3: CASSRQSNQPQHF

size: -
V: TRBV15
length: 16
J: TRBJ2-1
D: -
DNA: TGTGCCACCAGCAGAACTGTTGACGGGGACAACAATGAGCAGTTCTTC
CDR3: CATSRTVDGDNNEQFF

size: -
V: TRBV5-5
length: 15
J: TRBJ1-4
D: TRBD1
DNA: TGTGCCAGCAGCCCGGGCGACAGGGGTAGTGGAAAACTGTTTTTT
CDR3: CASSPGDRGSGKLFF

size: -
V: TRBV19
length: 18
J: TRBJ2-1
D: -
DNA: TGTGCCAGTAGTATATTTCCCTCGGGTAAACTATCCTACAATGAGCAGTTCTTC
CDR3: CASSIFPSGKLSYNEQFF

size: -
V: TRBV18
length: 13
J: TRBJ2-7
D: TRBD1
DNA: TGTGCCAGCTCCACAGGGGTTGAGTCCGAGCAGTACTTC
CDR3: CASSTGVESEQYF

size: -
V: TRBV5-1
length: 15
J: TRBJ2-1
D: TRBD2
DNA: TGCGCCAGCAGAACCCGACTAGCGGGCAACAATGAGCAGTTCTTC
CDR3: CASRTRLAGNNEQFF

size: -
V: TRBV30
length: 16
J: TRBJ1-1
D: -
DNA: TGTGCCTGGAGCATTTCTCGACTATCTGTGAACACTGAAGCTTTCTTT
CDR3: CAWSISRLSVNTEAFF

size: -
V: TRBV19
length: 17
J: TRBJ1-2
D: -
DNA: TGTGCCAGTAGTATATACCCAAAAATCGACAGGATCTATGGCTACACCTTC
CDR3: CASSIYPKIDRIYGYTF

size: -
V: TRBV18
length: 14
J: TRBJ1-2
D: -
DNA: TGTGCCAGCTCACCCTCGACAGAGTCCTATGGCTACACCTTC
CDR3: CASSPSTESYGYTF

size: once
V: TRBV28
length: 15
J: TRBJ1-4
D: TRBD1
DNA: TGTGCCAGCAGTCCGAGGACAGGGGGGTATGAAAAACTGTTTTTT
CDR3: CASSPRTGGYEKLFF

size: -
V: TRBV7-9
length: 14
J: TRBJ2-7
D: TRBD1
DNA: TGTGCCAGCAGCGCGGGGGACAGGGGGTACGAGCAGTACTTC
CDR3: CASSAGDRGYEQYF

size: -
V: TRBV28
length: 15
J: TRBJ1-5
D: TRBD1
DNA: TGTGCCAGCAGTGCTTCGGACAGGGTGAATCAGCCCCAGCATTTT
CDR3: CASSASDRVNQPQHF

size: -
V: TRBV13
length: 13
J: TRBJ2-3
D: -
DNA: TGTGCCAGCAGCCTCCGGGACATTCCTACGCAGTATTTT
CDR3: CASSLRDIPTQYF

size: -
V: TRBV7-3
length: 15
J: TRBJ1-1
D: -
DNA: TGTGCCAGCAGCTTAAGAACGGTAGAGGGAACTGAAGCTTTCTTT
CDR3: CASSLRTVEGTEAFF

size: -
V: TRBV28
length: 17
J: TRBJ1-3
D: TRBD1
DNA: TGTGCCAGCAGTTCCCCCGAACAGGGGGCTGTAGGAAACACCATATATTTT
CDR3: CASSSPEQGAVGNTIYF

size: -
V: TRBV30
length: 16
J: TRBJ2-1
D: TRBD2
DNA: TGTGCCTGGAGCCCCACTAGCGGGGGGGTCCTCAATGAGCAGTTCTTC
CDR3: CAWSPTSGGVLNEQFF

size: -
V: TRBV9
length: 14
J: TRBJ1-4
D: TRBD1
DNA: TGTGCCAGCAGTCAGACAGGGTCGTACGAAAAACTGTTTTTT
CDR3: CASSQTGSYEKLFF

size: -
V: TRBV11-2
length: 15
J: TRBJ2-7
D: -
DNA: TGTGCCAGCAGCTCAAACAGGGATGCCCCCTACGAGCAGTACTTC
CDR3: CASSSNRDAPYEQYF

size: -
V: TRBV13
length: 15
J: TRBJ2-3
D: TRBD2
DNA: TGTGCCAGCAGCCTCCGGACTAGCGGGAGTGATACGCAGTATTTT
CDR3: CASSLRTSGSDTQYF

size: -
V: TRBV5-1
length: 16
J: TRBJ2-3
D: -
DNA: TGCGCCAGCAGATGGGGGGAACACAGAGACACAGATACGCAGTATTTT
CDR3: CASRWGEHRDTDTQYF

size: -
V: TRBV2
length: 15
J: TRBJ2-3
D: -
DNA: TGTGCCAGCCGCGCCTTGGGGGGGCGCACAGATACGCAGTATTTT
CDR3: CASRALGGRTDTQYF